This T cell receptor (beta chain) was captured in a study of early T cells in non-severe SARS-CoV-2 infection. Study details: Sequenced bulk RNA came from whole blood that was unsorted, and chains were unpaired.

This clonotype was recorded a few times. The antigen remains unidentified. Individually, cDNA molecules had unique molecular identifiers attached to them. In TCRdb, the 5' RACE reads were re-called with MiXCR into one record per CDR3 protein. The sample lists some 49,000 distinct CDR3 sequences; about 4% were seen once. Broader study findings: VDJdb matching skewed toward anti-spike CD8 responses, missing private and CD4 specificities.

Sequencing was carried out using whole blood. The sequence was obtained from an adult who was a healthcare worker with PCR-confirmed SARS-CoV-2 infection or an uninfected control (not recorded which).

CDR3 DNA sequence: TGTGCCAGCAGCCGTACCAGGGGAGAGACCCAGTACTTC. Protein sequence: CASSRTRGETQYF. The J gene is TRBJ2-5, the V gene TRBV14; possible D gene TRBD1, 6 bases. Trimming took off 4 bases at V and 4 bases at J, with 10 bases between the two ends. The CDR3 runs to 13 residues. In germline, CDR1 is SGHDN, CDR2 FVKESK. The full variable domain, its missing parts supplied by reference TRBV14 and TRBJ2-5, is EAGVTQFPSHSVIEKGQTVTLRCDPISGHDNLYWYRRVMGKEIKFLLHFVKESKQDESGMPNNRFLAERTGGTYSTLKVQPAELEDSGVYFCASSRTRGETQYFGPGTRLLVL.